Listed below are T cell receptor beta chains from one sample, sequenced in a study of shared clonotypes between healthy human individuals. The assay was immunoSEQ multiplex PCR, and TCRdb's table has in-frame clones only and misses some. The sample carries around 700,000 clones, approximately 90% recorded once. Sequenced sample: naive CD8+ T cells sorted from blood. These receptors were obtained from a man aged 30 to 45 in good health. CDR3s leave out the opening cysteine and the closing phenylalanine or tryptophan.

j_call v_call cdr3_length cdr3_aa
TRBJ1-2 TRBV27 11 ASSLKGRDGYT
TRBJ2-7 TRBV25-1 16 ASSPGTAENDHYYEQY
TRBJ2-7 TRBV11-2 12 ASSPLGIAYEQY
TRBJ2-5 TRBV14 13 ASSPYRGRQETQY
TRBJ2-5 TRBV30 13 AWSPGLAGDETQY
TRBJ1-4 TRBV9 12 ASSVEAGQAKLF
TRBJ2-3 TRBV29-1 10 SGQGTTDTQY
TRBJ2-7 TRBV27 13 ASSFLAGASYEQY
TRBJ2-1 TRBV6-6 14 ASSYSGRGHYNEQF
TRBJ2-1 TRBV7-3 12 ASSLTASANEQF
TRBJ2-1 TRBV4-1 10 ASSPSTSGPF
TRBJ2-3 TRBV28 15 ASSRLAGEEVTDTQY
TRBJ2-7 TRBV9 13 ASSVDGRHTYEQY
TRBJ2-2 TRBV27 12 ASSGRARPGELF
TRBJ2-3 TRBV28 16 ASSPRVTGSPEGDTQY
TRBJ2-7 TRBV7-9 14 ASSLGKSGRSYEQY